This T cell receptor beta chain originates from a study of T-cell reconstitution after alpha-beta-depleted transplantation in children. Study-wide points: Expanded clones from the graft, numbering several hundred, reportedly supplied alpha-beta T cells about two months after transplant. Fresh T-cell production supplied most of the T-cell counts and diversity seen one year after transplant. Where some patients showed high TCRbeta diversity at day 60, it came from recipient T cells and thymic progenitors that had survived.

Unique molecular identifiers featured in how the TCRbeta library was prepared. A single record per CDR3 protein comes from TCRdb applying MiXCR to the PCR reads. The sample holds around 270,000 distinct CDR3 sequences, roughly 7.8% seen once. The CDR3 runs 15 residues. Germline CDR1 is SGHDT and CDR2 is YYEEEE. V was trimmed by 3 bases and J by 4 bases, leaving 16 bases between them. This clonotype was observed a few times. Its matching antigen is unknown. The receptor was derived from a female patient aged 2-10 years who had a stem cell transplant for Fanconi anemia, so the T cells may come from the graft donor. The sequencing used peripheral blood, collected 360 days after TCRalphabeta/CD19-depleted stem cell transplant. This chain uses TRBV5-6 with TRBJ1-2, with D perhaps TRBD1 (5 bases). The CDR3 loop is CASSWMTAHTYGYTF. CDR3 bases: TGTGCCAGCAGCTGGATGACAGCCCACACCTATGGCTACACCTTC.